A single sample gave rise to the 7 T cell receptor beta chains below, sequenced in a study of beta chain features in type 1 diabetes. Investigators reverse transcribed all isolated RNA, so they sequenced expressed TCRB transcripts. The method was immunoSEQ multiplex PCR; TCRdb's version includes in-frame clones alone and lacks a portion of them. Among roughly 290,000 clones listed, 8% were seen once. Sequencing input: central memory CD4+ T cells from blood. Receptor source: a woman aged 18 to 35 in good health.

This clone was picked up a small number of times. The chain joins TRBV10-3 to TRBJ2-7; no clear D gene. Germline loops: CDR1 ENHRY, CDR2 SYGVKD. V gave up 8 bases and J gave up 3 bases, with 23 bases separating them. This CDR3 comprises 16 residues. CDR3 in amino acids: CAIAYDRAGLLYEQYV. The CDR3 DNA reads as TGTGCCATCGCATATGACCGGGCAGGCCTACTCTACGAGCAGTACGTC.

The chain has TRBV19 and TRBJ1-5, with TRBD1 identical over 7 bases. V lost 5 bases to trimming and J lost 6 bases; unmatched junction nucleotides: 10. This CDR3 is built from 15 residues. Germline CDR1 is LNHDA and CDR2 is SQIVND (reference sequence). As DNA, the CDR3 is TGTGCCAGTAGTTCTGCAGGGGGAATTGGTCAGCCCCAGCATTTT. Translated: CASSSAGGIGQPQHF.

V and J are TRBV15 and TRBJ1-2; D might be TRBD1 (5 bases). The V gene lost 0 bases and the J gene lost 8 bases, with 16 bases spanning the gap. This CDR3 region has 15 residues. Per the germline V gene, CDR1 is LNHNV and CDR2 is YYDKDF (reference sequence). CDR3 coding DNA: TGTGCCACCAGCAGAGATCTTTTGGCAGGGAACGGCTACACCTTC. This encodes CATSRDLLAGNGYTF.

This clone was found a few times. V usage is TRBV4-2 and J usage is TRBJ2-3; 9 bases agree with TRBD2. The length of the CDR3 is 16 residues. J gave up 4 bases and V 2 bases, and 7 bases lay outside the gene matches. Germline V gene sequence: CDR1 LGHNA, CDR2 YNFKEQ. The DNA of the CDR3 is TGTGCCAGCAGCCAACAAGGGCGGGGGGGCGCAGATACGCAGTATTTT. The encoded protein is CASSQQGRGGADTQYF.

The CDR3: CASSEDDTQYF. Written as DNA, the CDR3 is TGTGCCAGCAGTGAAGACGACACGCAGTATTTT. The genes are TRBV2 and TRBJ2-3; D is uncertain. The CDR3 consists of 11 residues. Trimming left V 1 base short and J 9 bases short, with 5 bases between. Looked up from germline, CDR1 is SNHLY and CDR2 is FYNNEI.

This clone was detected many times. The chain couples TRBV7-6 to TRBJ1-6, with TRBD1 matching 8 bases. The junction had 10 bases not matched to a gene; V was cut back by 5 bases and J by 7 bases. The CDR3 is made up of 16 amino acids. Germline V lookup: CDR1 SGHVS, CDR2 FNYEAQ. The DNA for the CDR3 is TGTGCCAGCAGCCTAAATTACAGGGGGGGCAATTCACCCCTCCACTTT. Encoded protein: CASSLNYRGGNSPLHF. Complete variable domain (other parts from reference TRBV7-6 and TRBJ1-6): GAGVSQSPRYKVTKRGQDVALRCDPISGHVSLYWYRQALGQGPEFLTYFNYEAQQDKSGLPNDRFSAERPEGSISTLTIQRTEQRDSAMYRCASSLNYRGGNSPLHFGNGTRLTVT.

There are many counts of this clone. The chain has TRBV5-8 and TRBJ2-7; either TRBD1 or TRBD2 may supply D (5 bases each). The germline gives CDR1 SGHTS, CDR2 YDEGEE. This CDR3 is 15 amino acids long. V dropped 4 bases and J dropped 3 bases, with 17 bases sitting between them. CDR3 sequence: CASSPQGGGRYEQYV. The CDR3 DNA reads as TGTGCCAGCAGCCCCCAAGGTGGGGGACGCTACGAGCAGTACGTC.